The entry that follows covers one T cell receptor beta chain sequence. The antigen is unknown. The data were obtained in a study of T-cell memory formation after mild COVID-19. Background on the study: Among the donors, TCR clusters were largely specific to each donor.

Germline V gene lookup returns CDR1 LNHNV and CDR2 YYDKDF (reference sequence). Trimming removed 0 bases at V and 5 bases at J, with 11 bases between. The CDR3 length is 14 residues. TCRdb analysed the 5' RACE reads with MiXCR anew, one entry per CDR3 protein. The repertoire has 470,000 or so distinct CDR3 sequences, around 20% of them found once; the top ten carry around 8.4%. Regarding the study as a whole: CD4/CD8 balance characterized clones contracting day 15 to 85, and CD4+ skew characterized later expanders. CM and EM subsets held most contracting CD4+ clones; EMRA held CD8+ ones. SARS-CoV-2 specificity was not confirmed for second-wave clones peaking on day 37.

The TCR was taken from an adult woman who had mild COVID-19 (a few samples of this study predate the infection). Cell type and time point are not known. This chain uses TRBV15 with TRBJ2-7; D uncertain. The specimen sequenced was PBMCs or a T cell subset sorted from them (not recorded which). CDR3 region: CATSRDNPRDEQYF. Written as DNA, the CDR3 is TGTGCCACCAGCAGAGATAACCCTAGGGACGAGCAGTACTTC.